This TCR beta chain was captured by sequencing in a study of T cell repertoires in cytomegalovirus infection. Turning to the study itself: Peptides in the study included HLA-C-restricted and HLA-B-restricted CMV epitopes. Indications came from public TCR beta signatures; they pointed to CMV infection and to a matching HLA type. General study points: Summed public TCR beta family frequency identified CMV carriers bearing the relevant HLA. CMV-specific TCR beta clonotypes restricted by HLA-C were the ones dominating the ex vivo response.

Germline trimming cut 2 bases from V and 4 bases from J; bases unmatched to any gene: 3. The CDR3 is 16 amino acids. The germline gives CDR1 MNHEY, CDR2 SVGAGI. Turning to this clonotype: The antigen is not known.

Using its own MiXCR run on the reads, TCRdb lists one record per CDR3 protein. The sample includes almost 90,000 distinct CDR3 sequences, about 31% seen only once; the top ten take approximately 71%. The sample consisted of CD8+ T cells from cultured PBMCs, taken from culture after CMV antigen stimulation. The TCR originated in a human donor in good health (CMV status not recorded). Some clones in this sample may be carry-over from other donors' samples. This chain uses TRBV6-5 with TRBJ2-1; 12 positions agree with TRBD2. The CDR3 loop is CASSYQTSGGYNEQFF. The CDR3 DNA is TGTGCCAGCAGTTACCAAACTAGCGGGGGGTACAATGAGCAGTTCTTC.